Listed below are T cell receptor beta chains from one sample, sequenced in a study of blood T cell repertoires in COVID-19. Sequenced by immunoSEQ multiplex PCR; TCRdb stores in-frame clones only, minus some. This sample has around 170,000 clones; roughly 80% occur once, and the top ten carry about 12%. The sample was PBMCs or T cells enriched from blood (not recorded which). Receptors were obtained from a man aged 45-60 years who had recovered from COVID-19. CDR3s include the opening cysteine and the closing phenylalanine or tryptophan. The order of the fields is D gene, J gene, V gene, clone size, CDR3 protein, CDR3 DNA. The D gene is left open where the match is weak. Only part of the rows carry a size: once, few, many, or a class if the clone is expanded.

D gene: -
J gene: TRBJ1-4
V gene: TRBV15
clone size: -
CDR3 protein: CATSRGGVGGEKLFF
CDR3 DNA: TGTGCCACCAGCAGAGGAGGGGTAGGAGGGGAAAAACTGTTTTTT

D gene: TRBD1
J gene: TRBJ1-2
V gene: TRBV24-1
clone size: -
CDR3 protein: CATSSRGRWTF
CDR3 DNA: TGTGCCACCAGTAGCAGGGGGCGTTGGACCTTC

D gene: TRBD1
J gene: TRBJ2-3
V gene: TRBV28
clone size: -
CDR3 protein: CASSSGTVKFTDTQYF
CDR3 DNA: TGTGCCAGCAGTTCCGGGACAGTAAAATTCACAGATACGCAGTATTTT

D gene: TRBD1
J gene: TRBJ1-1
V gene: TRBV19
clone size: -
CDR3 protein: CASSAGTANTEAFF
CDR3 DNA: TGTGCCAGTAGTGCTGGGACAGCGAACACTGAAGCTTTCTTT

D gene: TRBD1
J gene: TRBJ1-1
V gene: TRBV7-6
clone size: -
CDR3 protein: CASSTPAGQGPTEAFF
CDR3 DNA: TGTGCCAGCAGCACCCCCGCCGGACAGGGCCCCACTGAAGCTTTCTTT

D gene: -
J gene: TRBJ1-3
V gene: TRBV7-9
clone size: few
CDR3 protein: CASSFRGPGNTIYF
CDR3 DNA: TGTGCCAGCAGCTTTCGGGGTCCTGGAAACACCATATATTTT

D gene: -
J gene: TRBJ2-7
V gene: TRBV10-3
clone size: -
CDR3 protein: CAIRGGRYEQYF
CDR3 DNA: TGTGCCATCAGGGGGGGTAGATACGAGCAGTACTTC

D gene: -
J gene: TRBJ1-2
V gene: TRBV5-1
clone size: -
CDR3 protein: CASSAGFYGYTF
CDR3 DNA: TGCGCCAGCAGCGCGGGGTTCTATGGCTACACCTTC

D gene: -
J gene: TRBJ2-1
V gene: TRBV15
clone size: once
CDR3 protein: CATRDAGALYNEQFF
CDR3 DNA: TGTGCCACCAGAGACGCGGGGGCCCTATACAATGAGCAGTTCTTC

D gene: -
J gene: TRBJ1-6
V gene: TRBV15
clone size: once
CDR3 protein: CATSRDRTGYRNSPLHF
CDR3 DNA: TGTGCCACCAGCAGGGATCGAACAGGGTACAGAAATTCACCCCTCCACTTT

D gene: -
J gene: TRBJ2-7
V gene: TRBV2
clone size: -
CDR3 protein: CASRLFGEQSSYEQYF
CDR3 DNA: TGTGCCAGCAGGTTATTCGGTGAACAGAGCTCCTACGAGCAGTACTTC

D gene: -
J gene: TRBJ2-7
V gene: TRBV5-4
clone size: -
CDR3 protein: CASSPGTTSRSEQYF
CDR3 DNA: TGTGCCAGCAGCCCGGGGACAACTTCGAGAAGCGAGCAGTACTTC

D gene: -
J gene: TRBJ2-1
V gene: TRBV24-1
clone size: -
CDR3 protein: CATSDSGGVNNNEQFF
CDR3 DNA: TGTGCCACCAGTGATTCCGGCGGCGTCAACAACAATGAGCAGTTCTTC

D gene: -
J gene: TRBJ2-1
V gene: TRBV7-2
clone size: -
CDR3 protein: CASSLGRGRPYNEQFF
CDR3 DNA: TGTGCCAGCAGCTTAGGGAGGGGGCGCCCCTACAATGAGCAGTTCTTC

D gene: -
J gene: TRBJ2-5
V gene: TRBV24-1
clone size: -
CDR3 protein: CATSVPGGSRQETQYF
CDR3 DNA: TGTGCCACCAGTGTCCCAGGGGGGAGTCGGCAAGAGACCCAGTACTTC